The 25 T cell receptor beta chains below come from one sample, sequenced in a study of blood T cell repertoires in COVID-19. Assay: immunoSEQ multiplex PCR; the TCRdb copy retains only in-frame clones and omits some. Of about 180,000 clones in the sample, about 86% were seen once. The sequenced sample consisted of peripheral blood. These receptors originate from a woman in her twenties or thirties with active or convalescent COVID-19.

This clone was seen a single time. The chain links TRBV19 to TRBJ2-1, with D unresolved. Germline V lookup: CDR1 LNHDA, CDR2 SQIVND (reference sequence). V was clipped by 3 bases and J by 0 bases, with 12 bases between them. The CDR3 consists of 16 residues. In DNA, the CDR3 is TGTGCCAGTAGTATTCAGGTCCTAAGCTCCTACAATGAGCAGTTCTTC. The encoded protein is CASSIQVLSSYNEQFF.

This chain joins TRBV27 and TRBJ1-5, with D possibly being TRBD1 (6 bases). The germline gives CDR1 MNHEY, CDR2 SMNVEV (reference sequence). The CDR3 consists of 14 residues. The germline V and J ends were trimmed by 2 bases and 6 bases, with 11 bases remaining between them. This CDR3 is CASSLGGAGQPQHF. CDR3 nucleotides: TGTGCCAGCAGTTTAGGGGGCGCGGGTCAGCCCCAGCATTTT.

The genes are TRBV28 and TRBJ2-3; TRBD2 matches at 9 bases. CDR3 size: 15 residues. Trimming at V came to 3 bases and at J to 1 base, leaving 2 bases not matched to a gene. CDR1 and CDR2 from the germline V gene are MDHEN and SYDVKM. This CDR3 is CASSFRTSGTDTQYF. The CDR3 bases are TGTGCCAGCAGTTTCAGGACTAGCGGCACAGATACGCAGTATTTT.

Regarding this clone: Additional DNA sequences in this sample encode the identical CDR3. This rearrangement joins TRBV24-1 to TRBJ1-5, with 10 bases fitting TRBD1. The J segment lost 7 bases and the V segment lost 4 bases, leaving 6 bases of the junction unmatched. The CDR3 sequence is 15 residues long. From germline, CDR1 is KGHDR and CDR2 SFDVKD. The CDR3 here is CATSDPGTGDQPQHF. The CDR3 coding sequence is TGTGCCACCAGTGACCCCGGGACAGGGGACCAGCCCCAGCATTTT.

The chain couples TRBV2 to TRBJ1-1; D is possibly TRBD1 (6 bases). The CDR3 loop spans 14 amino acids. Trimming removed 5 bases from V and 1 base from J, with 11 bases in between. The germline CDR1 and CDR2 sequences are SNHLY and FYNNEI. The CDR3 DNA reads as TGTGCCAGCAGTAAGGACAGCGCGAACACTGAAGCTTTCTTT. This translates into CASSKDSANTEAFF.

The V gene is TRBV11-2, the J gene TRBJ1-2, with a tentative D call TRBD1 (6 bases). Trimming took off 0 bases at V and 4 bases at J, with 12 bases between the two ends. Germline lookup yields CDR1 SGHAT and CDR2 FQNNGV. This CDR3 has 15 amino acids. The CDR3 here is CASSLEEGVSYGYTF. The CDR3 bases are TGTGCCAGCAGCTTAGAAGAGGGGGTTAGCTATGGCTACACCTTC.

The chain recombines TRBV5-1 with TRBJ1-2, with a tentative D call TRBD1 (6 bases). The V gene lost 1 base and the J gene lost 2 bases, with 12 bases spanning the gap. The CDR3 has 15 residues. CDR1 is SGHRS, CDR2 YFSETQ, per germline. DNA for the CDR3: TGCGCCAGCAGCTTGTACTCGACAGGAAACTATGGCTACACCTTC. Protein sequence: CASSLYSTGNYGYTF.

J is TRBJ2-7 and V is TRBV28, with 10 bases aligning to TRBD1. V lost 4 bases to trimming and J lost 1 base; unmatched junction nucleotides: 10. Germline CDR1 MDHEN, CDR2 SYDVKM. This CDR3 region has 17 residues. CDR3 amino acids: CASSSPGTGDSSYEQYF. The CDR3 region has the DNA TGTGCCAGCAGTTCCCCCGGGACAGGGGATTCTTCCTACGAGCAGTACTTC.

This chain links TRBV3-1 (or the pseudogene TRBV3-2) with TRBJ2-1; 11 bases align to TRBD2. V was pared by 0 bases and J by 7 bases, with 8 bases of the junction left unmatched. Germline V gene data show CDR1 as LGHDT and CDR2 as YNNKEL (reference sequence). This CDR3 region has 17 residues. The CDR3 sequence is CASSQELLAGARNEQFF. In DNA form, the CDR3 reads TGTGCCAGCAGCCAAGAGTTACTAGCGGGAGCAAGAAATGAGCAGTTCTTC.

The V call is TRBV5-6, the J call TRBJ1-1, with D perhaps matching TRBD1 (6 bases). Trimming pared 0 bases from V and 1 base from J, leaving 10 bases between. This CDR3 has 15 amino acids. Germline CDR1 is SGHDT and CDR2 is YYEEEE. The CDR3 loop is CASSLEDRPNTEAFF. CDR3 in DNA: TGTGCCAGCAGCTTGGAGGACAGACCGAACACTGAAGCTTTCTTT.

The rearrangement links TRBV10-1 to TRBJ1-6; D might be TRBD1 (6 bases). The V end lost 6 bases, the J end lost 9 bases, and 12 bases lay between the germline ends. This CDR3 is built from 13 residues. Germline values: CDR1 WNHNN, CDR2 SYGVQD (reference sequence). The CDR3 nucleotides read TGCGCCAGCAGCCGGGACACCTTTTCACCCCTCCACTTT. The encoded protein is CASSRDTFSPLHF.

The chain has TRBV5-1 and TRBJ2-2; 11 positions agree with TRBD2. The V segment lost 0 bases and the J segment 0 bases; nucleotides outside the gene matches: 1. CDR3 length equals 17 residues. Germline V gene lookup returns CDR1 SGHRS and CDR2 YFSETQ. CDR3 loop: CASSLGLAGSNTGELFF. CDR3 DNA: TGCGCCAGCAGCTTGGGACTAGCGGGGTCGAACACCGGGGAGCTGTTTTTT.

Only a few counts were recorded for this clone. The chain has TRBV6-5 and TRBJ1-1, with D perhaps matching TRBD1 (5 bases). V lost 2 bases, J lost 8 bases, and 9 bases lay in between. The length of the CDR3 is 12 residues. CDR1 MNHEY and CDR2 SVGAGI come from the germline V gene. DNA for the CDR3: TGTGCCAGCAGTTACGGGGGGACGGAAGCTTTCTTT. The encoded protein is CASSYGGTEAFF.

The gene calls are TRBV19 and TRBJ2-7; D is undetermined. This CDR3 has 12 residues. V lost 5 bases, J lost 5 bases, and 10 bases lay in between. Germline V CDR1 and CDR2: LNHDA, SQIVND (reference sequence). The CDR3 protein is CASSLSNNEQYF. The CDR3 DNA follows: TGTGCCAGTAGTCTCAGTAATAACGAGCAGTACTTC.

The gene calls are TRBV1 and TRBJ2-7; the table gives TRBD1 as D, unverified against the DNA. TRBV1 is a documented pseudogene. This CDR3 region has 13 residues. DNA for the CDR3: TGCACCAGCAGCCCCTCCCCAGGGGGCGAGCAGTACTTC. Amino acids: CTSSPSPGGEQYF.

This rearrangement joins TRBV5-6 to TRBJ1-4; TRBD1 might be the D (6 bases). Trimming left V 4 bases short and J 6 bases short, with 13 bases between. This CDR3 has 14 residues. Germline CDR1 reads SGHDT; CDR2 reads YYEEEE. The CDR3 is CASSGRGSDEKLFF. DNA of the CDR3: TGTGCCAGCAGCGGAAGGGGGTCAGATGAAAAACTGTTTTTT. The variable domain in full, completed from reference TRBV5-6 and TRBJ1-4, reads DAGVTQSPTHLIKTRGQQVTLRCSPKSGHDTVSWYQQALGQGPQFIFQYYEEEERQRGNFPDRFSGHQFPNYSSELNVNALLLGDSALYLCASSGRGSDEKLFFGSGTQLSVL.

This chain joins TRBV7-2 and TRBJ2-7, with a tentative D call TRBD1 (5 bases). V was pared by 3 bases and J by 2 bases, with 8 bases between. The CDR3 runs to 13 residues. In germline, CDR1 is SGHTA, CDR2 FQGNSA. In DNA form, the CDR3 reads TGTGCCAGCAGCTTGGCAGGGACCTACGAGCAGTACTTC. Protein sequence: CASSLAGTYEQYF.

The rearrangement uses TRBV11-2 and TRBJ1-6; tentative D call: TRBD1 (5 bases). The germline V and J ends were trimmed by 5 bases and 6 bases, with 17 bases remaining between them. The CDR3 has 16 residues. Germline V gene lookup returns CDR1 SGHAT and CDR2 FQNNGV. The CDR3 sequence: CASSGGWGGPNSPLHF. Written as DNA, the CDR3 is TGTGCCAGCAGCGGGGGGTGGGGCGGGCCTAATTCACCCCTCCACTTT.

CDR3 region: CASSLGLAGGTDTQYF. DNA for the CDR3: TGTGCCAGCAGCTTAGGGCTAGCGGGAGGCACAGATACGCAGTATTTT. The genes are TRBV7-9 and TRBJ2-3; 10 nucleotides agree with TRBD2. The junction had 2 bases not matched to a gene; V was cut back by 1 base and J by 1 base. Germline V gene sequence: CDR1 SEHNR, CDR2 FQNEAQ (reference sequence). CDR3 length equals 16 residues. The variable domain in full, with the rest retrieved from reference TRBV7-9 and TRBJ2-3, is DTGVSQNPRHKITKRGQNVTFRCDPISEHNRLYWYRQTLGQGPEFLTYFQNEAQLEKSRLLSDRFSAERPKGSFSTLEIQRTEQGDSAMYLCASSLGLAGGTDTQYFGPGTRLTVL.

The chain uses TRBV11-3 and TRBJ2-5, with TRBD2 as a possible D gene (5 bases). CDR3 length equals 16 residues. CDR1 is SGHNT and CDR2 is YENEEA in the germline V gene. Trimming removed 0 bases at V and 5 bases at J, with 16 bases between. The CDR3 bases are TGTGCCAGCAGCTTAGATGACGTCGGGGTAGGGGAGACCCAGTACTTC. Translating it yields CASSLDDVGVGETQYF.

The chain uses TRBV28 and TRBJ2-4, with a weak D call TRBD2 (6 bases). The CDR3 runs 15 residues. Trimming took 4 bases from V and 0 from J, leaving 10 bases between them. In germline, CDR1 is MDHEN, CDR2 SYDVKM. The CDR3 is CASSWGGPAKNIQYF. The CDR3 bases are TGTGCCAGCAGTTGGGGAGGCCCAGCCAAAAACATTCAGTACTTC.

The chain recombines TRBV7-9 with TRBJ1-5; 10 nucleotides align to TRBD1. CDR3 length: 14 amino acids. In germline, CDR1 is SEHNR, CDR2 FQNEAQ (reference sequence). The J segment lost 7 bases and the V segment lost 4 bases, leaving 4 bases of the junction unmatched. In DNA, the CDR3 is TGTGCCAGCAGCTCCGGGACAGGGGTCCAGCCCCAGCATTTT. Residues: CASSSGTGVQPQHF.

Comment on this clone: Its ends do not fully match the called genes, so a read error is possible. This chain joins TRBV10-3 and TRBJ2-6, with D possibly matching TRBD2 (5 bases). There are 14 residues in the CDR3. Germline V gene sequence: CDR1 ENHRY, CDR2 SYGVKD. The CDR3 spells CAISDPEGANILTF. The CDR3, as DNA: TGTGCCATCAGTGACCCCGAGGGAGCCAACATCCTGACTTTC.

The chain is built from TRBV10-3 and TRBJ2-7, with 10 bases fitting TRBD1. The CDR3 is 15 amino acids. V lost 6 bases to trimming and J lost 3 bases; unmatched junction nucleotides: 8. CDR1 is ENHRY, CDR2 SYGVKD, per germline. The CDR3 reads CAISTLTGGIYEQYF. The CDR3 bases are TGTGCCATCAGCACCTTGACAGGGGGCATCTACGAGCAGTACTTC.

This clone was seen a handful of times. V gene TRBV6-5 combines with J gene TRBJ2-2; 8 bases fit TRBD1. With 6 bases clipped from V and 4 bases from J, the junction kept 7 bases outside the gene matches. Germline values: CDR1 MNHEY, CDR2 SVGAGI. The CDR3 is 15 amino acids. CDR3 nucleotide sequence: TGTGCCAGCAGGACGCAGGGGGCAGGCACCGGGGAGCTGTTTTTT. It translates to CASRTQGAGTGELFF.